Here is one T cell receptor (beta chain) with its context. The germline CDR1 and CDR2 sequences are LNHDA and SQIVND (reference sequence). Germline trimming cut 6 bases from V and 8 bases from J; bases unmatched to any gene: 6. CDR3 length: 13 amino acids. These data originate in a study of blood T cell repertoires in COVID-19. Looking at the study overall: Samples came from the United States, Italy and Spain, spanning acute and convalescent COVID-19.

As originally analysed: Scientists estimated how many nucleated cells there were by amplifying reference gene primers. Sequencing was performed with immunoSEQ multiplex PCR; in TCRdb, only in-frame clones are kept and a portion is missing. For V, J and clone size, that table is used; D and trimming come from the DNA. The sample yields some 250,000 clones, approximately 86% seen once. The sequencing input was peripheral blood. The J gene is TRBJ1-4, the V gene TRBV19; TRBD1 matches at 7 bases. The clonotype was recovered from a man aged 25-45 years with active or convalescent COVID-19. CDR3 sequence: CASRDRKGEKLFF. DNA for the CDR3: TGTGCCAGTAGGGACAGGAAGGGCGAAAAACTGTTTTTT.